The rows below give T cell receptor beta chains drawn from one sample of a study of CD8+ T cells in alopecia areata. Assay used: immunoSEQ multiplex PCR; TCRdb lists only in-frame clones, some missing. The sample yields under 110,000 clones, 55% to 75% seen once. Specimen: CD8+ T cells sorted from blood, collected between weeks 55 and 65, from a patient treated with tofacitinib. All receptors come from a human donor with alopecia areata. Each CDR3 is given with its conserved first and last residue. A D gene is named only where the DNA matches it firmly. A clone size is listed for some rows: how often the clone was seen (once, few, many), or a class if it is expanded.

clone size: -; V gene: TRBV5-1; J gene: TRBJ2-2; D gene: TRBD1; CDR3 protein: CASSLRQGASGELFF; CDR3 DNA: TGCGCCAGCAGCCTTAGACAGGGGGCGTCCGGGGAGCTGTTTTTT
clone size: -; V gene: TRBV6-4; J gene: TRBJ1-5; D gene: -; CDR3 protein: CASSDYPGSAISAQHF; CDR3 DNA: TGTGCCAGCAGTGATTATCCGGGGTCGGCTATATCGGCCCAGCATTTT
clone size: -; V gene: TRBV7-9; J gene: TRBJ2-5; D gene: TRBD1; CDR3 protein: CASSQPGQGRETQYF; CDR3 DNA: TGTGCCAGCAGTCAACCGGGACAGGGCCGGGAGACCCAGTACTTC
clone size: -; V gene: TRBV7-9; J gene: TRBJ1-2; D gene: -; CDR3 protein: CASSLASETVYGYTF; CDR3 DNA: TGTGCCAGCAGCTTAGCGAGTGAGACAGTCTATGGCTACACCTTC
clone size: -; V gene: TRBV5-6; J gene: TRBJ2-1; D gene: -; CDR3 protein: CASSLGRDEQFF; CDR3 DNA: TGTGCCAGCAGCCTGGGGCGGGATGAGCAGTTCTTC
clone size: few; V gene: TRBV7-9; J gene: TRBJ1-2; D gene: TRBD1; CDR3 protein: CASSTWTGGYYGYTF; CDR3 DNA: TGTGCCAGCAGTACCTGGACAGGGGGATACTATGGCTACACCTTC
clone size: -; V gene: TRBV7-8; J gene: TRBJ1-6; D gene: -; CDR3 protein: CASSSPPLPLSSPLHF; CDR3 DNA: TGTGCCAGCAGCTCACCACCCCTACCCTTGAGTTCACCCCTCCACTTT
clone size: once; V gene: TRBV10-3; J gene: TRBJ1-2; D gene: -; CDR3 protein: CATVGTAPGYTF; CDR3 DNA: TGTGCCACCGTGGGGACTGCGCCTGGCTACACCTTC
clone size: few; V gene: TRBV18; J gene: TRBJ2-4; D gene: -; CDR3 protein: CASSLGDPGKNIQYF; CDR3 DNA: TGTGCCAGCTCACTGGGGGATCCGGGCAAAAACATTCAGTACTTC
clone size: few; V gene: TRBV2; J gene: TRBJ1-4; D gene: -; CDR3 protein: CASSFGPMEKLFF; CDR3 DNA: TGTGCCAGCAGCTTCGGGCCAATGGAAAAACTGTTTTTT
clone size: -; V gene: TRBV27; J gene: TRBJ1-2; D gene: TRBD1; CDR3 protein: CASSSQPTGGYTF; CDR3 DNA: TGTGCCAGCAGTTCCCAACCGACAGGGGGCTACACCTTC
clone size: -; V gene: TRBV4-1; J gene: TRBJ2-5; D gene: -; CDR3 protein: CASTQSGRMYQETQYF; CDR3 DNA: TGCGCCAGCACCCAATCAGGAAGGATGTACCAAGAGACCCAGTACTTC
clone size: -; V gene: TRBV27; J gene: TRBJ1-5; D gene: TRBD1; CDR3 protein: CASSLSGTGWQPQHF; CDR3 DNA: TGTGCCAGCAGTCTTTCCGGGACAGGTTGGCAGCCCCAGCATTTT
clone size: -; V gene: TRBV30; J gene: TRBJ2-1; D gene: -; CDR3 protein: CAWSLSAEQFF; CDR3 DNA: TGTGCCTGGAGTCTCTCCGCTGAGCAGTTCTTC
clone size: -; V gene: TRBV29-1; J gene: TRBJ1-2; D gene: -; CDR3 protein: CSVYIRNGCTF; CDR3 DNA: TGCAGCGTATATATACGCAATGGCTGCACCTTC
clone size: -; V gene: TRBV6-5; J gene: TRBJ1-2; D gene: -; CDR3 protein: CASSETGIYGYTF; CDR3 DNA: TGTGCCAGCAGCGAAACAGGAATCTATGGCTACACCTTC
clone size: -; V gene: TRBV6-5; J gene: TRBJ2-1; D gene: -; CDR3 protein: CASRERVVDEQFF; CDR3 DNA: TGTGCCAGCAGAGAGAGGGTGGTCGATGAGCAGTTCTTC
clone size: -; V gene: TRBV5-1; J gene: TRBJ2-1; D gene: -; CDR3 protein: CASTPQGTQSYNEQFF; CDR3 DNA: TGCGCCAGCACTCCTCAGGGTACCCAATCCTACAATGAGCAGTTCTTC
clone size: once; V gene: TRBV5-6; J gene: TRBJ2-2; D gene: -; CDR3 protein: CASSLGTTNTGELFF; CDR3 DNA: TGTGCCAGCAGCTTGGGGACAACGAACACCGGGGAGCTGTTTTTT
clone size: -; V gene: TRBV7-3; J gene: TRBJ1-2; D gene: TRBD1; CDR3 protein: CASSDTGDYGYTF; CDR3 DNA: TGTGCCAGCAGCGATACAGGGGACTATGGCTACACCTTC
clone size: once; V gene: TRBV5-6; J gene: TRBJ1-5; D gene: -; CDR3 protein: CASSLGWGGVNQPQHF; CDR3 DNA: TGTGCCAGCAGCTTGGGGTGGGGGGGCGTCAATCAGCCCCAGCATTTT
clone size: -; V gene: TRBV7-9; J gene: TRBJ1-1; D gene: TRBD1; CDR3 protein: CASTPPQGANTEAFF; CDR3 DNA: TGTGCCAGCACCCCCCCACAGGGGGCGAACACTGAAGCTTTCTTT
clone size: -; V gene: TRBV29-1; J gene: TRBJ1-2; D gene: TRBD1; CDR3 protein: CSVDRDRGYGYTF; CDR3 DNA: TGCAGCGTCGACAGGGATCGGGGCTATGGCTACACCTTC
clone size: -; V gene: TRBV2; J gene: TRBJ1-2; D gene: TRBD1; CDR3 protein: CASIGAYRGANYGYTF; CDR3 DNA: TGTGCCAGCATCGGGGCATACAGGGGCGCTAACTATGGCTACACCTTC
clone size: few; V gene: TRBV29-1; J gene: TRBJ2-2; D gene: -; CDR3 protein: CSAYRSSGELFF; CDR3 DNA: TGCAGCGCTTACCGGAGTTCCGGGGAGCTGTTTTTT
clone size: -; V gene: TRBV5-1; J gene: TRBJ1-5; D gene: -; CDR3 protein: CASSSGTDSNQPQHF; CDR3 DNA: TGCGCCAGCAGCTCCGGGACGGATAGCAATCAGCCCCAGCATTTT
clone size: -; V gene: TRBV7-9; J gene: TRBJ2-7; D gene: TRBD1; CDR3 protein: CASSLALSTGVEQYF; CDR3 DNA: TGTGCCAGCAGCTTAGCGCTATCGACAGGGGTCGAGCAGTACTTC
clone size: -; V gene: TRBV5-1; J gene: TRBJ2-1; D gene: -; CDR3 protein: CASRSPRRKGNEQFF; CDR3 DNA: TGCGCCAGCAGATCACCGCGACGGAAGGGCAATGAGCAGTTCTTC
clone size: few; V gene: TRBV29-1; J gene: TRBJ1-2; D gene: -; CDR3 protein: CSVEARYGYTF; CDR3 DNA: TGCAGCGTTGAAGCCCGCTATGGCTACACCTTC
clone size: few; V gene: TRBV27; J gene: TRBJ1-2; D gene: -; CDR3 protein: CASRSGRGRYGYTF; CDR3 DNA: TGTGCCAGCAGATCGGGACGGGGGCGGTATGGCTACACCTTC
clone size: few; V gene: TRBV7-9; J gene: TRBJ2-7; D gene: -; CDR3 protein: CASSLARTGLNYEQYF; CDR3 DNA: TGTGCCAGCAGCTTAGCCCGGACAGGACTAAACTACGAGCAGTACTTC
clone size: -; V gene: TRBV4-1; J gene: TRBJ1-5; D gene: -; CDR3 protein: CASSQVVGNNQPQHF; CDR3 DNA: TGCGCCAGCAGCCAAGTGGTTGGGAACAATCAGCCCCAGCATTTT
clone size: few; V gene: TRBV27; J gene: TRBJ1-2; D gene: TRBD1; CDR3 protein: CASSLGQGDGYTF; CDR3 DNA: TGTGCCAGCAGTTTAGGTCAGGGGGATGGCTACACCTTC
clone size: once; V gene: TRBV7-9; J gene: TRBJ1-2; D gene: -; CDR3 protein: CASSLILINYGYTF; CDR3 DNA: TGTGCCAGCAGCTTAATCCTGATAAACTATGGCTACACCTTC
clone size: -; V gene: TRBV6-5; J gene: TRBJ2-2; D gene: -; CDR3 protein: CASSVRLAAGELFF; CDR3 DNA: TGTGCCAGCAGTGTACGGCTAGCAGCCGGGGAGCTGTTTTTT
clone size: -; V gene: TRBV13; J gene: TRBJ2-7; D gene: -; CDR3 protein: CASSFFGSSYSYEQYF; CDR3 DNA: TGTGCCAGCAGCTTCTTCGGGTCTTCTTACTCCTACGAGCAGTACTTC
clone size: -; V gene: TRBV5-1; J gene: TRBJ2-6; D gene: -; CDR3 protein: CASSGANVLTF; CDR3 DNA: TGCGCCAGCTCTGGGGCCAACGTCCTGACTTTC
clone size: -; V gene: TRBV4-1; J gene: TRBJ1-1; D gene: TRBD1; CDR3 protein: CASSPQGTEAFF; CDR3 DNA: TGCGCCAGCAGCCCACAGGGGACTGAAGCTTTCTTT
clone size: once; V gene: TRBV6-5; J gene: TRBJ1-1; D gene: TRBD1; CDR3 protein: CASSYDRANTEAFF; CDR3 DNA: TGTGCCAGCAGTTACGACAGGGCGAACACTGAAGCTTTCTTT
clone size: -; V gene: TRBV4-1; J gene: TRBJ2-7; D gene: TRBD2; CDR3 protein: CASSQVGLAGRVQYF; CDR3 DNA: TGCGCCAGCAGCCAAGTGGGACTAGCGGGGAGAGTGCAGTACTTC
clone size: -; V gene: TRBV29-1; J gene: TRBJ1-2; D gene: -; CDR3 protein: CSVEDDLGIGYTF; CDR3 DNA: TGCAGCGTTGAAGATGACCTAGGGATTGGCTACACCTTC